Below are 16 T cell receptor beta chains sequenced from a single sample in a study of blood T cells in healthy people across ages. Through a sample-barcoded 5' primer and a J-beta primer mix, a second PCR was run for roughly 6 to 11 cycles. A single record per CDR3 protein comes from TCRdb applying MiXCR to the 5' RACE reads. The table includes fewer than 800,000 distinct CDR3 sequences, 20% to 25% detected once. The material sequenced was blood. The receptor source for this set is a man aged 65-85 years in good health.

This clonotype has only a few counts. The chain recombines TRBV27 with TRBJ2-7; 8 bases line up with TRBD1. V lost 3 bases and J lost 1; bases outside the gene matches: 5. CDR3 length: 15 residues. CDR1 MNHEY and CDR2 SMNVEV come from the germline V gene (reference sequence). CDR3 protein: CASSFDRGLSYEQYF. The CDR3 DNA reads as TGTGCCAGCAGTTTCGACAGGGGCCTTTCCTACGAGCAGTACTTC.

This clonotype has at least ten counts. The chain joins TRBV5-1 to TRBJ2-1, with 7 bases fitting TRBD2. This CDR3 has 14 amino acids. In germline, CDR1 is SGHRS, CDR2 YFSETQ. V lost 5 bases to trimming and J lost 4 bases; unmatched junction nucleotides: 6. The CDR3 nucleotides read TGCGCCAGCAGACCGGCTAGCGGATACAATGAGCAGTTCTTC. It specifies CASRPASGYNEQFF. Full variable domain (outside the CDR3, taken from reference TRBV5-1 and TRBJ2-1): KAGVTQTPRYLIKTRGQQVTLSCSPISGHRSVSWYQQTPGQGLQFLFEYFSETQRNKGNFPGRFSGRQFSNSRSEMNVSTLELGDSALYLCASRPASGYNEQFFGPGTRLTVL.

This clonotype was counted a few times. The V and J genes are TRBV11-2 and TRBJ2-1, with 7 nucleotides matching TRBD1. The CDR3 is made up of 15 amino acids. Germline V lookup: CDR1 SGHAT, CDR2 FQNNGV. The V gene end was trimmed by 1 base and the J gene end by 2 bases; junction bases not matched to a gene: 2. The CDR3 bases are TGTGCCAGCAGCTTAGCTCAGGGGGCCTACAATGAGCAGTTCTTC. This sequence encodes CASSLAQGAYNEQFF.

The chain has TRBV20-1 and TRBJ2-5, with D unresolved. CDR1 is DFQATT, CDR2 SNEGSKA, per germline (reference sequence). CDR3 length equals 11 residues. V was shortened by 5 bases and J by 2 bases, with 6 bases between the two germline ends. The CDR3 spells CSAENQETQYF. CDR3 DNA: TGCAGTGCTGAAAATCAAGAGACCCAGTACTTC.

This clonotype was detected a few times. This chain links TRBV9 with TRBJ1-1, with 7 nucleotides matching TRBD1. With V trimmed by 3 bases and J by 4 bases, 6 bases remained unmatched. Germline V gene sequence: CDR1 SGDLS, CDR2 YYNGEE. The CDR3 is 14 residues long. The CDR3, as DNA: TGTGCCAGCAGCGCCCGACAGGGCGCCACTGAAGCTTTCTTT. Translating it yields CASSARQGATEAFF.

This clonotype was observed a single time. The junction differs from germline at one of its ends, possibly a read error. The chain is built from TRBV4-3 and TRBJ2-4, with a possible D match to TRBD1 (5 bases). The CDR3 runs to 15 residues. The germline V gene encodes CDR1 LGHNA and CDR2 YSLEER. The CDR3 DNA reads as TGCGCCAGCAGCCAAAAGGGGTCAGGGATCGGCATTCAGCACTTC. This codes for CASSQKGSGIGIQHF.

This chain joins TRBV7-9 and TRBJ2-7, with TRBD2 as a possible D gene (5 bases). Deletions cut 6 bases from V and 2 bases from J, with 11 bases between. The CDR3 totals 13 residues. Germline CDR1 reads SEHNR; CDR2 reads FQNEAQ (reference sequence). As DNA, the CDR3 is TGTGCCAGCAGTGTGGTCGGGACCTACGAGCAGTACTTC. It specifies CASSVVGTYEQYF.

This clonotype showed up just a few times. The chain links TRBV7-9 to TRBJ2-2; 7 nucleotides agree with TRBD2. The germline CDR1 and CDR2 sequences are SEHNR and FQNEAQ (reference sequence). CDR3 length equals 17 residues. The V and J ends lost 0 bases and 1 base, in that order; junction bases with no gene match: 5. The CDR3 DNA reads TGTGCCAGCAGCTTAGCGGTGTCTAGCGGGAACACCGGGGAGCTGTTTTTT. Amino acid sequence: CASSLAVSSGNTGELFF. Drawing the rest from reference TRBV7-9 and TRBJ2-2, the complete variable domain is DTGVSQNPRHKITKRGQNVTFRCDPISEHNRLYWYRQTLGQGPEFLTYFQNEAQLEKSRLLSDRFSAERPKGSFSTLEIQRTEQGDSAMYLCASSLAVSSGNTGELFFGEGSRLTVL.

The gene calls are TRBV4-1 and TRBJ2-3; 7 bases are shared with TRBD1. The CDR3 loop spans 15 amino acids. Germline trimming cut 5 bases from V and 0 bases from J; bases unmatched to any gene: 5. Germline V CDR1 and CDR2: MGHRA, YSYEKL. In DNA form, the CDR3 reads TGCGCCAGCAGCTCAACACAGGGGAGCACAGATACGCAGTATTTT. It yields the protein CASSSTQGSTDTQYF.

This clonotype was picked up a small number of times. V and J are TRBV18 and TRBJ2-1, with TRBD1 matching over 11 bases. The better agreement between TRBJ2-7 and the DNA end casts doubt on the J call. CDR3 size: 15 residues. The germline V gene has CDR1 KGHSH and CDR2 LQKENI. Here the CDR3 DNA reads TGTGCCAGCTCTATGCCGGGACAGGGGGTGTTCGAGCAGTACTTC. This encodes CASSMPGQGVFEQYF.

This clonotype was picked up a small number of times. The rearrangement uses TRBV12-3 or TRBV12-4 and TRBJ2-1; D gene unclear. This CDR3 contains 15 residues. Trimming took 3 bases from V and 0 from J, leaving 9 bases between them. CDR3 amino acids: CASSFGSLSYNEQFF. The CDR3 nucleotides are TGTGCCAGCAGTTTTGGGTCACTCTCCTACAATGAGCAGTTCTTC.

In this sample, this clonotype turned up a few times. The junction shows a germline mismatch at one end, possibly a read error. The gene calls are TRBV18 and TRBJ2-4; 10 positions match TRBD2. The CDR3 is 16 amino acids. Germline V lookup: CDR1 KGHSH, CDR2 LQKENI. The CDR3 DNA reads TGTGCCAGCACACCTCTAGCGGGAGCAGCCAAAAACATTCAGTACTTC. It encodes CASTPLAGAAKNIQYF.

This clonotype was found many times. V is TRBV5-1 and J is TRBJ1-3, with 8 bases aligning to TRBD1. V was clipped by 1 base and J by 4 bases; unmatched bases: 7. This CDR3 has 16 amino acids. Germline lookup yields CDR1 SGHRS and CDR2 YFSETQ. The CDR3 protein is CASSLSGQGSGNTIYF. CDR3 nucleotide sequence: TGCGCCAGCAGCTTGTCAGGACAGGGCTCCGGAAACACCATATATTTT.

In this sample, this clonotype turned up a few times. An end of the junction does not agree with germline; a read error may underlie this. The chain uses TRBV10-3 and TRBJ2-1; TRBD2 matches 7 bases. Germline V CDR1 and CDR2: ENHRY, SYGVKD. CDR3 length: 17 amino acids. The CDR3 sequence is CAISESIPGLPHNEQFF. As DNA, the CDR3 is TGTGCCATCAGCGAGTCCATTCCGGGACTACCCCACAATGAGCAGTTCTTC.

The chain joins TRBV20-1 to TRBJ1-1; 8 positions agree with TRBD1. This CDR3 region has 14 residues. Trimming cost V 3 bases and J 4 bases; bases outside gene matches: 7. In germline, CDR1 is DFQATT, CDR2 SNEGSKA (reference sequence). CDR3 loop: CSASGQGGSTEAFF. The CDR3, as DNA: TGCAGTGCTAGTGGACAGGGAGGGAGCACTGAAGCTTTCTTT.

This clonotype appeared a few times. This chain uses TRBV27 with TRBJ1-6, with D perhaps matching TRBD1 (5 bases). V was clipped by 3 bases and J by 11 bases, with 14 bases between them. The length of the CDR3 is 14 residues. The germline V gene encodes CDR1 MNHEY and CDR2 SMNVEV (reference sequence). The CDR3 here is CASSFLKLGAPLHF. CDR3 DNA: TGTGCCAGCAGTTTCCTCAAGCTAGGGGCACCCCTCCACTTT.